Listed below are T cell receptor beta chains from one sample, sequenced in a study of regulatory T cells in long-lasting Graves disease. TCRdb ran MiXCR on the multiplex PCR reads and lists one entry per CDR3 protein. The sample holds 400,000 to 450,000 distinct CDR3 sequences, roughly 17% seen once. These data also featured in a second study, about T cells in Graves' hyperthyroidism and ophthalmopathy.

The starting material was peripheral blood mononuclear cells (PBMCs), obtained at new diagnosis, from a patient treated with antithyroid drugs. These receptor sequences come from a woman aged 30 to 39 with Graves disease. Each CDR3 is given with its conserved first and last residue. A D gene is named only where the DNA matches it firmly. Some rows have no size entry. The others give once, few or many, or a class for an expanded clone.

>TRBD2|many|TRBV2|TRBJ2-2
CASSGGLGSGGTGELFF
TGTGCCAGCAGTGGAGGCTTGGGTAGCGGGGGCACCGGGGAGCTGTTTTTT
>TRBD1|few|TRBV16|TRBJ2-3
CASNHRDRNTDTQYF
TGTGCCAGCAACCACCGGGACAGGAACACAGATACGCAGTATTTT
>NA|many|TRBV29-1|TRBJ2-3
CSLQGFSTDTQYF
TGCAGCCTCCAGGGGTTTAGCACAGATACGCAGTATTTT
>NA|many|TRBV28|TRBJ2-1
CASSLTDYNEQFF
TGTGCCAGCAGTCTGACAGACTACAATGAGCAGTTCTTC
>TRBD1|few|TRBV7-8|TRBJ2-4
CASSGAGQVSAGAKNIQYF
TGTGCCAGCAGCGGTGCGGGACAGGTATCCGCGGGGGCCAAAAACATTCAGTACTTC
>TRBD1|many|TRBV20-1|TRBJ2-2
CSARGDRGNTGELFF
TGCAGTGCTAGAGGGGACAGGGGGAACACCGGGGAGCTGTTTTTT
>TRBD1|few|TRBV7-9|TRBJ1-2
CASSLTGEGYTF
TGTGCCAGCAGCCTGACAGGGGAGGGCTACACCTTC
>NA|NA|TRBV18|TRBJ2-3
CASSPKVMREGTDTQYF
TGTGCCAGCTCCCCAAAGGTCATGCGGGAAGGCACAGATACGCAGTATTTT
>NA|NA|TRBV19|TRBJ1-4
CASSIDRRPLNEKLFF
TGTGCCAGTAGTATAGATCGGAGGCCTCTTAATGAAAAACTGTTTTTT
>NA|NA|TRBV19|TRBJ2-5
CASSNVGQETQYF
TGTGCCAGTAGTAACGTAGGGCAAGAGACCCAGTACTTC
>NA|once|TRBV12-3/TRBV12-4|TRBJ1-1
CASGLMNTEAFF
TGTGCCAGCGGTCTCATGAACACTGAAGCTTTCTTT
>NA|NA|TRBV5-1|TRBJ2-6
CASSWGSGANVLTF
TGCGCCAGCAGCTGGGGATCTGGGGCCAACGTCCTGACTTTC
>TRBD1|few|TRBV7-9|TRBJ1-2
CASSFLPGQGTGYGYTF
TGTGCCAGCAGCTTTTTACCAGGACAGGGTACGGGCTATGGCTACACCTTC
>TRBD2|many|TRBV20-1|TRBJ2-3
CSARVGAGEADTQYF
TGCAGTGCTAGAGTCGGAGCGGGAGAAGCAGATACGCAGTATTTT
>NA|many|TRBV12-3/TRBV12-4|TRBJ2-5
CASSSTQTQYF
TGTGCCAGCAGTAGTACCCAGACCCAGTACTTC
>TRBD2|many|TRBV20-1|TRBJ2-1
CSARDTSGINNEQFF
TGCAGTGCTAGAGATACTAGCGGGATAAACAATGAGCAGTTCTTC
>NA|many|TRBV30|TRBJ1-5
CAWSAPQTSPNQPQHF
TGTGCCTGGAGTGCCCCCCAAACAAGTCCTAATCAGCCCCAGCATTTT
>NA|NA|TRBV25-1|TRBJ1-2
CASSAPGTAPYGYTF
TGTGCCAGCAGTGCTCCCGGGACTGCCCCCTATGGCTACACCTTC
>NA|many|TRBV30|TRBJ1-5
CAWSVWERGYLDNQPQHF
TGTGCCTGGAGTGTTTGGGAGCGAGGATATTTGGATAATCAGCCCCAGCATTTT
>TRBD2|many|TRBV10-3|TRBJ2-5
CAISDGSRGEETQYF
TGTGCCATCAGTGATGGTAGCCGGGGGGAAGAGACCCAGTACTTC
>NA|many|TRBV7-2|TRBJ2-1
CASSPPVVPWSIYNEQFF
TGTGCCAGCAGCCCCCCTGTTGTACCTTGGAGTATTTACAATGAGCAGTTCTTC
>NA|many|TRBV12-3/TRBV12-4|TRBJ2-1
CASSRQSSYNEQFF
TGTGCCAGCAGCCGACAGAGCTCCTACAATGAGCAGTTCTTC
>TRBD2|many|TRBV5-5|TRBJ2-1
CASSFSGRSSYNEQFF
TGTGCCAGCAGCTTTAGCGGGAGGAGCTCCTACAATGAGCAGTTCTTC
>NA|many|TRBV20-1|TRBJ2-5
CSAPRTVTQETQYF
TGCAGTGCACCGAGGACCGTCACCCAAGAGACCCAGTACTTC
>NA|many|TRBV7-9|TRBJ1-1
CASSGIPTEAFF
TGTGCCAGCAGCGGGATCCCAACTGAAGCTTTCTTT
>NA|few|TRBV5-8|TRBJ2-2
CASSYWGTGELFF
TGTGCCAGCAGCTACTGGGGAACCGGGGAGCTGTTTTTT
>NA|many|TRBV7-6|TRBJ2-7
CASSFGELAEQYF
TGTGCCAGCAGCTTTGGGGAATTGGCCGAGCAGTACTTC
>TRBD1|NA|TRBV4-1|TRBJ1-2
CASSPIDRGSSGYTF
TGCGCCAGCAGCCCCATAGACAGGGGGAGCAGTGGCTACACCTTC
>TRBD1|many|TRBV27|TRBJ2-5
CASSFSGTGGRETQYF
TGTGCCAGCAGTTTTTCAGGGACAGGGGGGCGAGAGACCCAGTACTTC
>NA|many|TRBV28|TRBJ2-7
CASMSHGNPPREQYF
TGTGCCAGCATGTCTCACGGGAACCCCCCTCGGGAGCAGTACTTC
>TRBD2|many|TRBV18|TRBJ2-5
CASSHDGTTQETQYF
TGTGCCAGCTCCCACGATGGGACTACCCAAGAGACCCAGTACTTC
>NA|few|TRBV6-1|TRBJ1-2
CASSDTWTESGYTF
TGTGCCAGCAGTGACACCTGGACAGAATCAGGCTACACCTTC
>NA|many|TRBV3-1|TRBJ2-7
CASSQDTSNYEQYF
TGTGCCAGCAGCCAAGATACGAGCAACTACGAGCAGTACTTC
>NA|NA|TRBV20-1|TRBJ2-3
CSASPNGLSSVSDTQYF
TGCAGTGCTAGTCCGAATGGACTGTCGAGCGTCTCAGATACGCAGTATTTT
>NA|many|TRBV4-1|TRBJ2-1
CASSHRQHNEQFF
TGCGCCAGCAGCCACCGACAGCACAATGAGCAGTTCTTC